This T cell receptor beta chain was retrieved from a study of blood T cell repertoires in COVID-19. The wider study: The study drew acute and convalescent COVID-19 samples from the United States, Italy and Spain. Nucleic acid was either cDNA or gDNA, and it came from T cells, B-cell-depleted T cells, or PBMCs.

CDR1 and CDR2 (germline): SGHTA, FQGNSA. The ends were cut back, 1 base at V and 8 bases at J, with 15 bases in the middle. CDR3 length: 15 amino acids. This clone was counted only a few times. Per the authors' pipeline: Scientists estimated how many nucleated cells there were by amplifying reference gene primers. The protocol was immunoSEQ multiplex PCR, while the TCRdb copy is restricted to in-frame clones and leaves out a portion. The DNA gave D and trimming, while V, J and clone size come from that table. Of about 110,000 clones listed, 75% to 80% are singletons. The chain combines TRBV7-2 with TRBJ2-1; weak D call: TRBD2 (6 bases). The sequencing input was peripheral blood. This TCR came from a woman of 80 years or more with active or convalescent COVID-19. CDR3 in amino acids: CASSLDPGASYEQFF. CDR3 coding DNA: TGTGCCAGCAGCTTAGATCCGGGAGCATCTTATGAGCAGTTCTTC.